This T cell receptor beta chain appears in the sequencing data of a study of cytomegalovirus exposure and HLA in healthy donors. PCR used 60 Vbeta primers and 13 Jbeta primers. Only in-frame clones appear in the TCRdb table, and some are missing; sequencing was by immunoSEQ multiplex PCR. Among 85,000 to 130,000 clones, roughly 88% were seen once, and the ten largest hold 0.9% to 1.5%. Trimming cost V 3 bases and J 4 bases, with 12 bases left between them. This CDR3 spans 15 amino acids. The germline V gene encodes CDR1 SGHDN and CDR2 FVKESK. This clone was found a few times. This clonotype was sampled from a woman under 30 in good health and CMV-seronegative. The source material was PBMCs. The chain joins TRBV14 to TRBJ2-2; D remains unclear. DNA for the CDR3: TGTGCCAGCAGCCAGAACCAAGCCCTCACCGGGGAGCTGTTTTTT. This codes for CASSQNQALTGELFF.